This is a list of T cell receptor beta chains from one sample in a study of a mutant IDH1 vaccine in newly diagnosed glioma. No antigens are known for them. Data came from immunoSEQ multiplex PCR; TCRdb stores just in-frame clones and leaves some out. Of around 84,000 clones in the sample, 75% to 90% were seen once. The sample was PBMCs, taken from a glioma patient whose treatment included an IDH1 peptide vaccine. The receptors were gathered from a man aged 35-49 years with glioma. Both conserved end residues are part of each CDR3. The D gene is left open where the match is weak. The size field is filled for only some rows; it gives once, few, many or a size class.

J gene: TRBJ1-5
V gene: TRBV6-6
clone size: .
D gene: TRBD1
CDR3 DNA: TGTGCCAGCAGCCGGACAGGTGAGCAGCCCCAGCATTTT
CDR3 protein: CASSRTGEQPQHF

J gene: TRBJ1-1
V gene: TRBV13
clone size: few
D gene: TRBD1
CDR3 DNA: TGTGCCAGCAGCTTTACAGGGGTGGGGATGAACACTGAAGCTTTCTTT
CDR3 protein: CASSFTGVGMNTEAFF

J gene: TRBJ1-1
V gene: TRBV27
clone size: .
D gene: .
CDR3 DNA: TGTGCCAGCACCCTAAGGGGCTCGTTCAGGGAGGTGAACACTGAAGCTTTCTTT
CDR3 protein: CASTLRGSFREVNTEAFF

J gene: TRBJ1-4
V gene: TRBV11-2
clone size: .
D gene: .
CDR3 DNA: TGTGCCAGCACCTTCGGTGGGGCTAATGAAAAACTGTTTTTT
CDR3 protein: CASTFGGANEKLFF

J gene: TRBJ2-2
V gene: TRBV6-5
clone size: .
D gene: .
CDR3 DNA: TGTGCCAGCACCGAGCGACCCAGCGGTACCGGGGAGCTGTTTTTT
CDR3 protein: CASTERPSGTGELFF

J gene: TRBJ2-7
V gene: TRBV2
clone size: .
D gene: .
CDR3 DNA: TGTGCCAGCAGTGAATCGGGGGGCTTATCCCGTTTCAACGAGCAGTACTTC
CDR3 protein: CASSESGGLSRFNEQYF

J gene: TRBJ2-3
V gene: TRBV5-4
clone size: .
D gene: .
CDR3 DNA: TGTGCCAGCAGCTTGGATGGGGGGGCGGCGTATACGCAGTATTTT
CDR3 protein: CASSLDGGAAYTQYF

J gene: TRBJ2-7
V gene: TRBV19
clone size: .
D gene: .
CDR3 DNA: TGTGCCAGTAGTATTGGAACCTCCTACGAGCAGTACTTC
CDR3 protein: CASSIGTSYEQYF

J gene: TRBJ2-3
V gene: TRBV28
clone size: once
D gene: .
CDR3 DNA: TGTGCCAGCAGTTTAGGGCAGGGACGCCTCCGGGTTGCGCAGTATTTT
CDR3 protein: CASSLGQGRLRVAQYF

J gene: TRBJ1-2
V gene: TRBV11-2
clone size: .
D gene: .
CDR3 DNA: TGTGCCAGCAGCTCAGGACTTTTAGCTAACTATGGCTACACCTTC
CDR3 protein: CASSSGLLANYGYTF

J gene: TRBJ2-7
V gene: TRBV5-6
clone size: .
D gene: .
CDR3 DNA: TGTGCCAGCAGCTTGGGGAGGGGGAGTAACGAGCAGTACTTC
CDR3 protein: CASSLGRGSNEQYF